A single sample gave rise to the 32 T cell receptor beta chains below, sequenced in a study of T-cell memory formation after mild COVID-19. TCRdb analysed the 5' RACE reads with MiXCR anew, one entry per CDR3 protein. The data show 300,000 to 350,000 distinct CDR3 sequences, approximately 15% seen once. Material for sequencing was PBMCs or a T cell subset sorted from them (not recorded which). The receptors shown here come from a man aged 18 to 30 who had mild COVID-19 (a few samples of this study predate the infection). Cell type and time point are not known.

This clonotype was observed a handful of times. CDR3 amino acids: CASSWSGTTSSGELFF. CDR3 DNA sequence: TGTGCCAGCAGCTGGTCCGGGACTACTTCGTCCGGGGAGCTGTTTTTT. The chain couples TRBV7-2 to TRBJ2-2; 7 bases are shared with TRBD2. CDR3 size: 16 residues. After removal of 4 bases from V and 6 bases from J, the junction contained 11 bases not matched to a gene. Germline loops: CDR1 SGHTA, CDR2 FQGNSA.

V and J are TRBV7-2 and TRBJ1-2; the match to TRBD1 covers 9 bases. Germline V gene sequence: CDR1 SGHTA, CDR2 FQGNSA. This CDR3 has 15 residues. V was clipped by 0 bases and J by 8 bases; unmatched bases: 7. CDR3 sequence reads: CASSLAQRTGDGYTF. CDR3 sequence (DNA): TGTGCCAGCAGCTTAGCGCAAAGGACAGGGGACGGCTACACCTTC. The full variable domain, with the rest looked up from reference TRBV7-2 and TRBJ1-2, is GAGVSQSPSNKVTEKGKDVELRCDPISGHTALYWYRQSLGQGLEFLIYFQGNSAPDKSGLPSDRFSAERTGGSVSTLTIQRTQQEDSAVYLCASSLAQRTGDGYTFGSGTRLTVV.

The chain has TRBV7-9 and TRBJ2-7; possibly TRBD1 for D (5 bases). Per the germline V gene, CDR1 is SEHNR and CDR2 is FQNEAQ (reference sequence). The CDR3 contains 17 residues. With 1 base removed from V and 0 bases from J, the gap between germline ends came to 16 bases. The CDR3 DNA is TGTGCCAGCAGCTTAGGCAGGGTCGGCCCCAGCTCCTACGAGCAGTACTTC. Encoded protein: CASSLGRVGPSSYEQYF.

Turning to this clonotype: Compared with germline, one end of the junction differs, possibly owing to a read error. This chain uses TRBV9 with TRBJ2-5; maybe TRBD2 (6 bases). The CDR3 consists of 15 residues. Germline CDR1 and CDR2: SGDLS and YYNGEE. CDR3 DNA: TGTGCCAGCAGCGCGGACGGCGCGGGGCAAGATACCCAGTACTTC. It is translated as CASSADGAGQDTQYF. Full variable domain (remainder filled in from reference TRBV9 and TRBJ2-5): DSGVTQTPKHLITATGQRVTLRCSPRSGDLSVYWYQQSLDQGLQFLIQYYNGEERAKGNILERFSAQQFPDLHSELNLSSLELGDSALYFCASSADGAGQDTQYFGPGTRLLVL.

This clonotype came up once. The CDR3 DNA follows: TGTGCCAGCAGTATAGGGGGAACTAGCTACGAGCAGTACTTC. Amino acid sequence: CASSIGGTSYEQYF. The V gene is TRBV12-3 or TRBV12-4, the J gene TRBJ2-7, with a tentative D call TRBD1 (6 bases). The V end was cut by 5 bases, the J end by 3 bases, with 14 bases between. The CDR3 covers 14 residues.

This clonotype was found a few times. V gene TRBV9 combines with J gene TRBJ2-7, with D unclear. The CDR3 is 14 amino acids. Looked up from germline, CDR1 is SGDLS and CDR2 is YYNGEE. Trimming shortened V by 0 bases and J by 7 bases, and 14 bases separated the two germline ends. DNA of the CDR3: TGTGCCAGCAGCGTAGGCCCCGGTAAGGATGAGCAGTACTTC. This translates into CASSVGPGKDEQYF.

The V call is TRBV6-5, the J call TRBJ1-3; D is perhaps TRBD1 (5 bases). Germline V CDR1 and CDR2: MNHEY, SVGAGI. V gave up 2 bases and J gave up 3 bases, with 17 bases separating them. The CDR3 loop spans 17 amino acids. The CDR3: CASSYRKGPGRGNTIYF. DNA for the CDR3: TGTGCCAGCAGTTACCGAAAGGGGCCGGGACGTGGAAACACCATATATTTT.

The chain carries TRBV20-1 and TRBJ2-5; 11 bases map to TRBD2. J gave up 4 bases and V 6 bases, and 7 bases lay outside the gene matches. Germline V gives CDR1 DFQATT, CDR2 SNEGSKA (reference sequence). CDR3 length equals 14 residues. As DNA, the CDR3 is TGCAGTGCGACACTAGCGGGGGCGGGAGAGACCCAGTACTTC. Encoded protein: CSATLAGAGETQYF.

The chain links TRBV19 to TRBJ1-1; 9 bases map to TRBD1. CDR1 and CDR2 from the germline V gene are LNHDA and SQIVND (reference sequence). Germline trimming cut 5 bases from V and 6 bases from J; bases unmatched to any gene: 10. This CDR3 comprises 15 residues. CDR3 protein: CASSPRDRVHPEAFF. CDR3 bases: TGTGCCAGTAGTCCCAGGGACAGGGTTCATCCTGAAGCTTTCTTT.

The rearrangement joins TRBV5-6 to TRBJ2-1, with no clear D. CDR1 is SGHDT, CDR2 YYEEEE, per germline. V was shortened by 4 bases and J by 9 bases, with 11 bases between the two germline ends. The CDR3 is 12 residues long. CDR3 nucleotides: TGTGCCAGCAGCCCACCGCTGGGTGAGCAGTTCTTC. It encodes CASSPPLGEQFF.

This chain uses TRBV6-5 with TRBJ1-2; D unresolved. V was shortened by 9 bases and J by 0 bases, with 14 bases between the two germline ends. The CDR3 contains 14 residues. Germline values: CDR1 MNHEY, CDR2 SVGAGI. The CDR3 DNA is TGTGCCAGTGGCCACCAAGGAGCTAACTATGGCTACACCTTC. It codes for CASGHQGANYGYTF.

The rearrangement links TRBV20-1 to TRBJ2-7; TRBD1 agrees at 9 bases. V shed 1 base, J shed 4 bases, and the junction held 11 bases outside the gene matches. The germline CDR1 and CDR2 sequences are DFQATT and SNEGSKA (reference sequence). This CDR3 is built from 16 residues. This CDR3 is CSARGGTGFPTYEQYV. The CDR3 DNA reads TGCAGTGCTAGAGGCGGGACAGGGTTCCCGACATACGAGCAGTACGTC.

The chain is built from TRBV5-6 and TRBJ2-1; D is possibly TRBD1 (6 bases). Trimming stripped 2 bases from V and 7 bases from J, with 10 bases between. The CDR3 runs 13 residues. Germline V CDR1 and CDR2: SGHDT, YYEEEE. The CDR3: CASSFSRGNEQFF. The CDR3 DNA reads TGTGCCAGCAGCTTTTCCAGGGGAAATGAGCAGTTCTTC.

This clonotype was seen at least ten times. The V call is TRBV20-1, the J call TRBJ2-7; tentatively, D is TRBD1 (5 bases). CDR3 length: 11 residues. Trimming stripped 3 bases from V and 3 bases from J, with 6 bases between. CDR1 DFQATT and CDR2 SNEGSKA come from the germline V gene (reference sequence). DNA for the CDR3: TGCAGTGCTAGGGACATCTACGAGCAGTACTTC. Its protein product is CSARDIYEQYF.

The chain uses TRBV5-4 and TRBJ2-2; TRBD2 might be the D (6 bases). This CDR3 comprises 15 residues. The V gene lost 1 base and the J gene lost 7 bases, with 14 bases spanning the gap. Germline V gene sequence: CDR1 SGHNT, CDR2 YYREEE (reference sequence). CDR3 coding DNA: TGTGCCAGCAGCTTGACTAGCACCTACGGCGGGGAGCTGTTTTTT. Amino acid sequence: CASSLTSTYGGELFF. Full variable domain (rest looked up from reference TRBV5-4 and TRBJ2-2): ETGVTQSPTHLIKTRGQQVTLRCSSQSGHNTVSWYQQALGQGPQFIFQYYREEENGRGNFPPRFSGLQFPNYSSELNVNALELDDSALYLCASSLTSTYGGELFFGEGSRLTVL.

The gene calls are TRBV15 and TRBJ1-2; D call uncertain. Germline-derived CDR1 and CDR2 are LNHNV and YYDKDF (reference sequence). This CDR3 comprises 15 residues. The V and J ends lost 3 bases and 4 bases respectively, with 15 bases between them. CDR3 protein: CATSRGVPSGYGYTF. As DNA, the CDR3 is TGTGCCACCAGCAGGGGAGTCCCATCGGGCTATGGCTACACCTTC. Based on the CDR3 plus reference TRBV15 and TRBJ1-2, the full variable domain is DAMVIQNPRYQVTQFGKPVTLSCSQTLNHNVMYWYQQKSSQAPKLLFHYYDKDFNNEADTPDNFQSRRPNTSFCFLDIRSPGLGDTAMYLCATSRGVPSGYGYTFGSGTRLTVV.

Here the CDR3 DNA reads TGTGCCAGCAGGCAGTTACGGGGCACCGGGGAGCTGTTTTTT. Translation gives CASRQLRGTGELFF. The chain combines TRBV4-2 with TRBJ2-2; possibly TRBD2 for D (5 bases). Germline loops: CDR1 LGHNA, CDR2 YNFKEQ. The V end lost 6 bases, the J end lost 4 bases, and 12 bases lay between the germline ends. This CDR3 region has 14 residues.

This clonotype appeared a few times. The CDR3 sequence: CASSQDRGTDTQYF. The DNA for the CDR3 is TGCGCCAGCAGCCAAGACCGGGGTACAGATACGCAGTATTTT. V is TRBV4-3 and J is TRBJ2-3, with D possibly TRBD2 on 5 matching bases. Germline V gives CDR1 LGHNA, CDR2 YSLEER. Trimming shortened V by 0 bases and J by 3 bases, and 7 bases separated the two germline ends. The CDR3 spans 14 residues.

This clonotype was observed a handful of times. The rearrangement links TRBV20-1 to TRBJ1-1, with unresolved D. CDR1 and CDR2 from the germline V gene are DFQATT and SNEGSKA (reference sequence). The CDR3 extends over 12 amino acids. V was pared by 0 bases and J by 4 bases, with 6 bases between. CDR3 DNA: TGCAGTGCTAGAGAGGCTCTCACTGAAGCTTTCTTT. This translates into CSAREALTEAFF.

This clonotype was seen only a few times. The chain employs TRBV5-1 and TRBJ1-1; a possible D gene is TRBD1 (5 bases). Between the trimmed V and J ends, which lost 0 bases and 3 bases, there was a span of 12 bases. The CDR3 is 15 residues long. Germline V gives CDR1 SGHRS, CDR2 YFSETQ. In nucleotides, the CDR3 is TGCGCCAGCAGCTTGGTTTACAGGTCGGACACTGAAGCTTTCTTT. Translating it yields CASSLVYRSDTEAFF.

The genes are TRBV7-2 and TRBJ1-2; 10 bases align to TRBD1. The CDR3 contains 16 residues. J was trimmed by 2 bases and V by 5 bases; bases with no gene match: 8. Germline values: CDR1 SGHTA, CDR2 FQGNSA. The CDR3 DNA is TGTGCCAGCAGCCCAGGACAGGGGGTCACAAACTATGGCTACACCTTC. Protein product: CASSPGQGVTNYGYTF.

CDR3 sequence reads: CASRERSSYNEQFF. In DNA form, the CDR3 reads TGCGCCAGCAGAGAACGGAGCTCCTACAATGAGCAGTTCTTC. The V and J genes are TRBV5-1 and TRBJ2-1; D is undetermined. Looked up from germline, CDR1 is SGHRS and CDR2 is YFSETQ. V gave up 5 bases and J gave up 0 bases, with 9 bases separating them. The CDR3 runs 14 residues. The variable domain in full, with the rest retrieved from reference TRBV5-1 and TRBJ2-1, is KAGVTQTPRYLIKTRGQQVTLSCSPISGHRSVSWYQQTPGQGLQFLFEYFSETQRNKGNFPGRFSGRQFSNSRSEMNVSTLELGDSALYLCASRERSSYNEQFFGPGTRLTVL.

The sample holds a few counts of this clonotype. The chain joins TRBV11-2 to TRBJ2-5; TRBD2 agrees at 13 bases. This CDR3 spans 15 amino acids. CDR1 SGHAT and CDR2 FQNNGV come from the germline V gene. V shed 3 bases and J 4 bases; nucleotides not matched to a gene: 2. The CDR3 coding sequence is TGTGCCAGCAGCTTGGGACTAGCGGGACCAGAGACCCAGTACTTC. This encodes CASSLGLAGPETQYF.

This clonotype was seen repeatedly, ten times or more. CDR3 residues: CASRIRTGDPYEQYF. The CDR3, as DNA: TGCGCCAGCAGAATAAGGACAGGGGATCCCTACGAGCAGTACTTC. The chain uses TRBV5-1 and TRBJ2-7; TRBD1 aligns across 9 bases. This CDR3 contains 15 residues. With 5 bases clipped from V and 2 bases from J, the junction kept 8 bases outside the gene matches. The germline V gene encodes CDR1 SGHRS and CDR2 YFSETQ.

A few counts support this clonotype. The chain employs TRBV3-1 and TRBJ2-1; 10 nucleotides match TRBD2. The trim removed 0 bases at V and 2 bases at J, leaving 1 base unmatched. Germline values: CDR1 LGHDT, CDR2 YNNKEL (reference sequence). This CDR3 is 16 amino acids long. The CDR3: CASSQDSGGTYNEQFF. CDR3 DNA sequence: TGTGCCAGCAGCCAAGATAGCGGGGGGACCTACAATGAGCAGTTCTTC.

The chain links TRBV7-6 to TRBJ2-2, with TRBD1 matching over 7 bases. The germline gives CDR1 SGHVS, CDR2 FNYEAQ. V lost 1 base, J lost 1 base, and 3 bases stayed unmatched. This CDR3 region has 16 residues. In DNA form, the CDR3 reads TGTGCCAGCAGCTTAGAGCGGACAGGGAACACCGGGGAGCTGTTTTTT. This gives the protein CASSLERTGNTGELFF. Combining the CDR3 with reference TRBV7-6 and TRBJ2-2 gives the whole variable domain GAGVSQSPRYKVTKRGQDVALRCDPISGHVSLYWYRQALGQGPEFLTYFNYEAQQDKSGLPNDRFSAERPEGSISTLTIQRTEQRDSAMYRCASSLERTGNTGELFFGEGSRLTVL.

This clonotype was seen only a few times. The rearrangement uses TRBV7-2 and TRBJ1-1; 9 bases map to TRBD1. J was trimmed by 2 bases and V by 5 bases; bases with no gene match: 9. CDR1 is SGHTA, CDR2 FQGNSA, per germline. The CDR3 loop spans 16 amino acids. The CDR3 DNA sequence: TGTGCCAGCAGCACTCACAGGGGGCAGAGTAACACTGAAGCTTTCTTT. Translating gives CASSTHRGQSNTEAFF.

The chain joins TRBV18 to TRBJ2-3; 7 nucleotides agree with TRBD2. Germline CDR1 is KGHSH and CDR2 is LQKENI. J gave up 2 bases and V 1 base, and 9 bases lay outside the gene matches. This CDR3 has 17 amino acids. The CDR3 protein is CASSPRGGTINTDTQYF. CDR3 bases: TGTGCCAGCTCACCACGAGGCGGGACTATAAACACAGATACGCAGTATTTT.

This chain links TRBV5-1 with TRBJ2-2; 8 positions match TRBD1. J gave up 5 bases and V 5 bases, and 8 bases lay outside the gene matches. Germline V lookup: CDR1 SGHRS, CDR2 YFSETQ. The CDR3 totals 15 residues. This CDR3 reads CASRAGQGWTGELFF. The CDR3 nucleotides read TGCGCCAGCAGAGCAGGACAGGGCTGGACCGGGGAGCTGTTTTTT.

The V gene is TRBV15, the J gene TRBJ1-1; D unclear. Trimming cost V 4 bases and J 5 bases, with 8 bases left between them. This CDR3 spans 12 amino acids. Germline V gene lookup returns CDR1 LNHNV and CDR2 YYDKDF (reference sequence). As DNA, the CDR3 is TGTGCCACCAGCACCGAGAGGACTGAAGCTTTCTTT. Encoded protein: CATSTERTEAFF.

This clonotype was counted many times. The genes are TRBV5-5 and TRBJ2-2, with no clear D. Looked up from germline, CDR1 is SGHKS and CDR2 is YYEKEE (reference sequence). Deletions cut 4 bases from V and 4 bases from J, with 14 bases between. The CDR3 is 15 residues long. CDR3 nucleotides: TGTGCCAGCAGCCAGTTATCGGCACCCACCGGGGAGCTGTTTTTT. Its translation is CASSQLSAPTGELFF.

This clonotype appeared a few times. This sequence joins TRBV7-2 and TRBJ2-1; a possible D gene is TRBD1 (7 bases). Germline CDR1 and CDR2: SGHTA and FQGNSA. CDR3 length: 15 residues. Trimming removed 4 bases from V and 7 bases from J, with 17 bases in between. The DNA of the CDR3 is TGTGCCAGCAGCTCCCGACAGGGAGGATCGAATGAGCAGTTCTTC. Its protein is CASSSRQGGSNEQFF.